This T cell receptor (beta chain) was documented in a study of cytomegalovirus exposure and HLA in healthy donors. Germline CDR1 is LGHNA and CDR2 is YSLEER. The CDR3 consists of 19 residues. The junction had 9 bases not matched to a gene; V was cut back by 4 bases and J by 4 bases. Regarding this clone: Its antigen is still unknown.

The study, taken as a whole, reports: What a later analysis showed was that several of the most significant clusters appeared linked to common viral pathogens. In a later analysis, V- and J-gene trimming of beta chains associated with a DCLRE1C missense variant, replicated independently. Reportedly, HLA-A and HLA-B alleles of most subjects were accurately predicted from TCR beta.

The PCR employed 60 Vbeta primers together with 13 Jbeta primers. Using immunoSEQ multiplex PCR, the repertoire was profiled, and TCRdb retains in-frame clones only, with some absent. Here the sample spans about 160,000 clones, about 75% being singletons. The V call is TRBV4-3, the J call TRBJ2-2, with 16 bases fitting TRBD2. Input material: PBMCs. This receptor was taken from a woman aged 45-65 years in good health and CMV-seropositive. The CDR3 loop reads CASSPGTSGGAGGTGELFF. The CDR3, as DNA: TGCGCCAGCAGCCCAGGGACTAGCGGGGGGGCCGGTGGCACCGGGGAGCTGTTTTTT.